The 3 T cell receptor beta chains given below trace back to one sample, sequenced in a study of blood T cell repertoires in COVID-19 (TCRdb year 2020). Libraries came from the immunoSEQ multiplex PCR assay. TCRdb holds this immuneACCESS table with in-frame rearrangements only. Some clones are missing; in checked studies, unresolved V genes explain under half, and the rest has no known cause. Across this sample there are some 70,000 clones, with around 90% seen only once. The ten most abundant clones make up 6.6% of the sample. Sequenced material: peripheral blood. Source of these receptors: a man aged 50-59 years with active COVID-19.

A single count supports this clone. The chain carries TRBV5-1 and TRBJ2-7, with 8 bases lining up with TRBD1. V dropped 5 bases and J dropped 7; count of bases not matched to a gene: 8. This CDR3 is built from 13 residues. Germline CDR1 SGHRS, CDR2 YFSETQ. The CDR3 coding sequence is TGCGCCAGCAGTTGGGGACAGGTGGGGGAGCAGTACTTC. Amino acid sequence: CASSWGQVGEQYF.

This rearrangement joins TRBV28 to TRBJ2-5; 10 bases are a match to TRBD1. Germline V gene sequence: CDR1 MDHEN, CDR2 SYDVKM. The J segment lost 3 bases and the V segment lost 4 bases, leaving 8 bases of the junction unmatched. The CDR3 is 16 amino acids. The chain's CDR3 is CASSSDRDRGKETQYF. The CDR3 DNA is TGTGCCAGCAGTTCCGATCGGGACAGGGGTAAAGAGACCCAGTACTTC.

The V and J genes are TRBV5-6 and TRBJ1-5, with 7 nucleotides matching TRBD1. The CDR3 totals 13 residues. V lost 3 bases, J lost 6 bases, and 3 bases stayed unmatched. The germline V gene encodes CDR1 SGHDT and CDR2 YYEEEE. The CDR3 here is CASSSGGGQPQHF. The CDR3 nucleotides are TGTGCCAGCAGCTCAGGGGGAGGTCAGCCCCAGCATTTT.